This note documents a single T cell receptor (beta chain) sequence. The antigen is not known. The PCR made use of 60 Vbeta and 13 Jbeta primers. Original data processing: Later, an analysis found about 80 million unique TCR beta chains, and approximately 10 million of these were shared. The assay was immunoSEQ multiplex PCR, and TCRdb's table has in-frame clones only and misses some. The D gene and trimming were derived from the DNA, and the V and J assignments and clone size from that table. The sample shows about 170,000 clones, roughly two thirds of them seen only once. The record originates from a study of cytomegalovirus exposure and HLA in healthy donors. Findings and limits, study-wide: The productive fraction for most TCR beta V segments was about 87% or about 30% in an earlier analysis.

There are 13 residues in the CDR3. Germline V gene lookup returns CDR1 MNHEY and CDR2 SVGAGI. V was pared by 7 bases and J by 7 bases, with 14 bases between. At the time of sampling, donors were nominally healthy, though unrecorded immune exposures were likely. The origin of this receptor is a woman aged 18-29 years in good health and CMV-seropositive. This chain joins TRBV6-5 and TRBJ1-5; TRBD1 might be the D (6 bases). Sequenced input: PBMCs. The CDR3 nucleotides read TGTGCCAGCACCATCGGGGGGGGCCAGCCCCAGCATTTT. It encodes CASTIGGGQPQHF.